Below are 32 T cell receptor beta chains sequenced from a single sample in a study of OX40 agonist ivuxolimab in advanced cancers. Libraries were prepared by immunoSEQ multiplex PCR; TCRdb keeps only in-frame clonotypes and omits some of them. The sample holds 34,000 or so clones, approximately 87% seen once. The sample was CD4+ or CD8+ T cells sorted from blood, taken in a trial of the OX40 agonist ivuxolimab. These receptors originate from an adult with an advanced solid tumor such as melanoma, head and neck, liver or kidney cancer.

J is TRBJ1-2 and V is TRBV28, with D possibly TRBD1 on 5 matching bases. Between the trimmed V and J ends, which lost 4 bases and 3 bases, there was a span of 18 bases. Germline loops: CDR1 MDHEN, CDR2 SYDVKM. The CDR3 covers 16 residues. CDR3 amino acids: CASSSARYGADYGYTF. The CDR3 DNA is TGTGCCAGCAGTTCGGCACGGTATGGGGCAGACTATGGCTACACCTTC.

This sequence joins TRBV7-9 and TRBJ2-7; perhaps TRBD1 as D (6 bases). Trimming shortened V by 5 bases and J by 6 bases, and 17 bases separated the two germline ends. CDR1 is SEHNR and CDR2 is FQNEAQ in the germline V gene (reference sequence). The CDR3 runs 14 residues. The CDR3 DNA reads TGTGCCAGCAGCAGTATATACACAGGGTCCGAGCAGTACTTC. Its protein is CASSSIYTGSEQYF.

The chain uses TRBV5-6 and TRBJ2-7; TRBD1 agrees at 9 bases. This CDR3 contains 14 residues. V was pared by 0 bases and J by 5 bases, with 3 bases of the junction left unmatched. Germline V gene data show CDR1 as SGHDT and CDR2 as YYEEEE. The CDR3 sequence is CASSLGTGVHEQYF. CDR3 coding DNA: TGTGCCAGCAGCTTGGGGACAGGGGTTCACGAGCAGTACTTC.

The gene calls are TRBV7-9 and TRBJ2-2; unclear D gene. The V end lost 4 bases, the J end lost 11 bases, and 8 bases lay between the germline ends. The CDR3 contains 11 residues. Germline V lookup: CDR1 SEHNR, CDR2 FQNEAQ (reference sequence). The CDR3 DNA reads as TGTGCCAGCAGCTACGGGCCAGAGCTGTTTTTT. Translation: CASSYGPELFF.

The CDR3 loop is CASSLGWGDYEQYF. The CDR3 DNA sequence: TGTGCCAGCAGCTTGGGTTGGGGAGACTACGAGCAGTACTTC. The V and J genes are TRBV5-4 and TRBJ2-7, with D tentatively TRBD2 (5 bases). V dropped 0 bases and J dropped 3 bases, with 10 bases sitting between them. The CDR3 totals 14 residues. Looked up from germline, CDR1 is SGHNT and CDR2 is YYREEE (reference sequence).

About this clone: One junction end does not reproduce the germline sequence, and a read error may be involved. V usage is TRBV7-7 and J usage is TRBJ2-1; 10 bases align to TRBD2. There are 15 residues in the CDR3. From germline, CDR1 is SSHAT and CDR2 FNYEAQ (reference sequence). The CDR3 reads CASSLAGGPYNEQFF. The CDR3 nucleotides read TGTGCTAGCAGCTTAGCGGGGGGACCCTACAATGAGCAGTTCTTC. Based on the CDR3 plus reference TRBV7-7 and TRBJ2-1, the full variable domain is GAGVSQSPRYKVTKRGQDVTLRCDPISSHATLYWYQQALGQGPEFLTYFNYEAQPDKSGLPSDRFSAERPEGSISTLTIQRTEQRDSAMYRCASSLAGGPYNEQFFGPGTRLTVL.

The CDR3 region has the DNA TGTGCCAGCAGTCTCAGTAGCGGGGGGGCGGAGTATCAAGAGACCCAGTACTTC. It encodes CASSLSSGGAEYQETQYF. This rearrangement joins TRBV5-8 to TRBJ2-5; 11 positions agree with TRBD2. Germline CDR1 reads SGHTS; CDR2 reads YDEGEE. Trimming at V came to 5 bases and at J to 2 bases, leaving 14 bases not matched to a gene. The CDR3 length is 18 residues.

V gene TRBV13 combines with J gene TRBJ2-1; TRBD2 matches at 7 bases. CDR1 and CDR2 (germline): PRHDT, FYEKMQ (reference sequence). This CDR3 spans 15 amino acids. The V and J ends lost 0 bases and 3 bases, in that order; junction bases with no gene match: 2. In DNA, the CDR3 is TGTGCCAGCAGCTTAGGTGGCGGGAGCTACAATGAGCAGTTCTTC. Translated: CASSLGGGSYNEQFF.

The chain is built from TRBV13 and TRBJ2-7; unclear D gene. Germline CDR1 and CDR2: PRHDT and FYEKMQ (reference sequence). V was shortened by 2 bases and J by 4 bases, with 9 bases between the two germline ends. The CDR3 is 13 amino acids. The CDR3: CASSLSLRYEQYF. In DNA, the CDR3 is TGTGCCAGCAGCTTAAGTCTGAGGTACGAGCAGTACTTC.

The rearrangement links TRBV28 to TRBJ1-3; no reliable D call. CDR1 and CDR2 (germline): MDHEN, SYDVKM. This CDR3 is 18 amino acids long. Trimming took off 1 base at V and 0 bases at J, with 16 bases between the two ends. The CDR3 sequence is CASSLFGPPAFSGNTIYF. CDR3 coding DNA: TGTGCCAGCAGTTTATTCGGTCCCCCGGCGTTCTCTGGAAACACCATATATTTT.

This clone has only a few counts. V usage is TRBV27 and J usage is TRBJ1-1, with unresolved D. The germline CDR1 and CDR2 sequences are MNHEY and SMNVEV (reference sequence). The CDR3 loop spans 12 amino acids. V lost 3 bases and J lost 7, with 9 bases in between. The chain's CDR3 is CASSFMGSEAFF. The CDR3 DNA is TGTGCCAGCAGTTTTATGGGAAGTGAAGCTTTCTTT.

Points on this clone: This CDR3 is also generated by other DNA sequences in the sample. The V and J genes are TRBV28 and TRBJ1-1; the D is unclear. Germline values: CDR1 MDHEN, CDR2 SYDVKM. V lost 5 bases, J lost 11 bases, and 18 bases lay in between. The CDR3 consists of 13 residues. CDR3 in amino acids: CASSPPVLVGAFF. CDR3 DNA: TGTGCCAGCAGTCCCCCTGTCCTGGTCGGCGCTTTCTTT.

V usage is TRBV2 and J usage is TRBJ1-1; D gene uncertain. V lost 5 bases, J lost 7 bases, and 8 bases lay in between. CDR3 length equals 11 residues. Germline V gene sequence: CDR1 SNHLY, CDR2 FYNNEI. The CDR3 DNA is TGTGCCAGCAGTCAGGCCCTTGAAGCTTTCTTT. Amino acids: CASSQALEAFF.

The rearrangement links TRBV13 to TRBJ2-5; TRBD2 matches at 11 bases. The germline CDR1 and CDR2 sequences are PRHDT and FYEKMQ (reference sequence). V trimming: 5 bases; J trimming: 2 bases; junction bases outside the gene matches: 7. CDR3 size: 16 residues. CDR3 region: CASSPGLAGLQETQYF. The CDR3 DNA reads as TGTGCCAGCAGCCCAGGACTAGCGGGTTTACAAGAGACCCAGTACTTC.

The gene calls are TRBV15 and TRBJ2-2; 7 bases are a match to TRBD1. J was trimmed by 3 bases and V by 3 bases; bases with no gene match: 7. The CDR3 has 16 amino acids. Germline loops: CDR1 LNHNV, CDR2 YYDKDF (reference sequence). The CDR3, as DNA: TGTGCCACCAGCAGGGTTCCGGGACAGCACACCGGGGAGCTGTTTTTT. Encoded protein: CATSRVPGQHTGELFF. Together with reference TRBV15 and TRBJ2-2, the CDR3 gives the full variable domain: DAMVIQNPRYQVTQFGKPVTLSCSQTLNHNVMYWYQQKSSQAPKLLFHYYDKDFNNEADTPDNFQSRRPNTSFCFLDIRSPGLGDTAMYLCATSRVPGQHTGELFFGEGSRLTVL.

The chain has TRBV6-1 and TRBJ2-7, with D possibly being TRBD2 (6 bases). The germline V and J ends were trimmed by 5 bases and 3 bases, with 14 bases remaining between them. Looked up from germline, CDR1 is MNHNS and CDR2 is SASEGT. The CDR3 totals 14 residues. The chain's CDR3 is CASSKEETSYEQYF. For the CDR3, the DNA is TGTGCCAGCAGTAAAGAAGAGACTAGCTACGAGCAGTACTTC.

The genes are TRBV30 and TRBJ2-5, with TRBD2 matching 7 bases. V was pared by 8 bases and J by 2 bases, with 14 bases of the junction left unmatched. The germline CDR1 and CDR2 sequences are GTSNPN and SVGIG (reference sequence). The CDR3 runs to 15 residues. The CDR3 region has the DNA TGTGCCCTGGAAAACGGGGAGGGCCCGCAAGAGACCCAGTACTTC. Protein product: CALENGEGPQETQYF.

The V call is TRBV27, the J call TRBJ1-4; TRBD1 matches at 9 bases. CDR1 is MNHEY, CDR2 SMNVEV, per germline (reference sequence). V gave up 6 bases and J gave up 6 bases; unmatched junction bases: 11. CDR3 length: 16 residues. CDR3 coding DNA: TGTGCCAGCAGCCCCCCCCGGAGGACAGGGGATGAAAAACTGTTTTTT. Amino acids: CASSPPRRTGDEKLFF.

On this clone: The CDR3 end shows no conserved phenylalanine or tryptophan, and so a read error is likely. The DNA is left out, because the CDR3 cannot be placed on it with certainty; the CDR3 is given as TCRdb lists it. The chain is built from TRBV7-5 and TRBJ2-3; the table names TRBD2, a call not compared with the DNA. TRBV7-5 is shown as a pseudogene. The CDR3 comprises 14 residues, both ends counted. The CDR3 reads CARSRGLPGGGAPA.

The V call is TRBV4-1, the J call TRBJ2-7; a possible D gene is TRBD2 (5 bases). Germline V gives CDR1 MGHRA, CDR2 YSYEKL. V was cut by 4 bases and J by 5 bases, with 12 bases left in between. The CDR3 has 13 residues. The DNA for the CDR3 is TGCGCCAGCAGCCTTAGCGCTAATAACGAGCAGTACTTC. Protein: CASSLSANNEQYF.

The V gene is TRBV5-5, the J gene TRBJ1-4; perhaps TRBD1 as D (6 bases). Germline values: CDR1 SGHKS, CDR2 YYEKEE (reference sequence). Trimming cost V 4 bases and J 6 bases, with 16 bases left between them. This CDR3 region has 15 residues. CDR3 nucleotide sequence: TGTGCCAGCAGCCGCCGGAGACAGGAGGATGAAAAACTGTTTTTT. This sequence encodes CASSRRRQEDEKLFF. The variable domain in full, with the rest retrieved from reference TRBV5-5 and TRBJ1-4, is DAGVTQSPTHLIKTRGQQVTLRCSPISGHKSVSWYQQVLGQGPQFIFQYYEKEERGRGNFPDRFSARQFPNYSSELNVNALLLGDSALYLCASSRRRQEDEKLFFGSGTQLSVL.

For this clone: In the same sample, other DNA sequences code for this CDR3. J is TRBJ1-1 and V is TRBV19; D ambiguous. The CDR3 runs to 13 residues. The V and J ends lost 1 base and 7 bases respectively, with 10 bases between them. Germline V gene data show CDR1 as LNHDA and CDR2 as SQIVND (reference sequence). CDR3 sequence: CASSIGVGREAFF. The CDR3 DNA reads as TGTGCCAGTAGTATAGGTGTAGGGCGTGAAGCTTTCTTT.

This chain joins TRBV9 and TRBJ2-7; 9 nucleotides line up with TRBD2. CDR3 length: 14 amino acids. CDR1 and CDR2 from the germline V gene are SGDLS and YYNGEE. The junction had 2 bases not matched to a gene; V was cut back by 3 bases and J by 1 base. DNA for the CDR3: TGTGCCAGCAGCGCGAGCGGGAGGTCCTACGAGCAGTACTTC. The encoded protein is CASSASGRSYEQYF.

The rearrangement joins TRBV13 to TRBJ1-1, with D uncertain. CDR3 length: 15 amino acids. Trimming removed 0 bases from V and 4 bases from J, with 12 bases in between. Germline V CDR1 and CDR2: PRHDT, FYEKMQ (reference sequence). The CDR3 DNA reads TGTGCCAGCAGCTTAGGGGGGTCTCGCCTCACTGAAGCTTTCTTT. It encodes CASSLGGSRLTEAFF. The full variable domain, its missing parts supplied by reference TRBV13 and TRBJ1-1, is AAGVIQSPRHLIKEKRETATLKCYPIPRHDTVYWYQQGPGQDPQFLISFYEKMQSDKGSIPDRFSAQQFSDYHSELNMSSLELGDSALYFCASSLGGSRLTEAFFGQGTRLTVV.

V gene TRBV6-1 combines with J gene TRBJ2-3; a possible D gene is TRBD1 (5 bases). Germline CDR1 and CDR2: MNHNS and SASEGT. The ends were cut back, 3 bases at V and 0 bases at J, with 16 bases in the middle. The CDR3 is 17 amino acids. CDR3 residues: CASSDITGVDSTDTQYF. In DNA, the CDR3 is TGTGCCAGCAGTGACATCACAGGTGTCGACAGCACAGATACGCAGTATTTT.

This chain links TRBV11-2 with TRBJ2-3, with D perhaps matching TRBD1 or TRBD2 (7 bases each). CDR1 and CDR2 from the germline V gene are SGHAT and FQNNGV. This CDR3 has 14 amino acids. V shed 5 bases and J shed 5 bases, with 14 bases lying between them. CDR3 bases: TGTGCCAGCAGCGCAGGGGGGGGCCAAGATACGCAGTATTTT. Translation: CASSAGGGQDTQYF.

The rearrangement uses TRBV27 and TRBJ1-6; no clear D. The CDR3 is made up of 16 amino acids. With 6 bases removed from V and 3 bases from J, the gap between germline ends came to 15 bases. Germline CDR1 and CDR2: MNHEY and SMNVEV (reference sequence). CDR3 amino acids: CASREGFGGYNSPLHF. CDR3 bases: TGTGCCAGCAGAGAAGGATTCGGCGGCTATAATTCACCCCTCCACTTT.

The genes are TRBV6-5 and TRBJ2-5, with TRBD1 as a possible D gene (5 bases). The germline V gene has CDR1 MNHEY and CDR2 SVGAGI. There are 14 residues in the CDR3. The V and J ends lost 6 bases and 1 base respectively, with 12 bases between them. CDR3: CASRIQVLQETQYF. DNA of the CDR3: TGTGCCAGCAGGATACAGGTCCTCCAAGAGACCCAGTACTTC.

CDR3 nucleotides: TGTGCCAGCGCAGGGGGCCATGGCTACACCTTC. Its translation is CASAGGHGYTF. The genes are TRBV6-1 and TRBJ1-2, with 8 nucleotides matching TRBD1. Germline lookup yields CDR1 MNHNS and CDR2 SASEGT. CDR3 length equals 11 residues. The ends lost 8 bases at V and 6 bases at J; junction bases unmatched: 2.

This chain uses TRBV7-8 with TRBJ1-2; unclear D gene. Germline V gene sequence: CDR1 SGHVS, CDR2 FQNEAQ. Trimming removed 5 bases at V and 0 bases at J, with 13 bases between. The CDR3 contains 15 residues. The CDR3 here is CASSPSDGTNYGYTF. Here the CDR3 DNA reads TGTGCCAGCAGCCCCTCGGACGGAACTAACTATGGCTACACCTTC. Looking up the rest from reference TRBV7-8 and TRBJ1-2 gives the full variable domain: GAGVSQSPRYKVAKRGQDVALRCDPISGHVSLFWYQQALGQGPEFLTYFQNEAQLDKSGLPSDRFFAERPEGSVSTLKIQRTQQEDSAVYLCASSPSDGTNYGYTFGSGTRLTVV.

The genes are TRBV9 and TRBJ2-5; D possibly matches TRBD1 or TRBD2 (7 bases each). Between the trimmed V and J ends, which lost 0 bases and 2 bases, there was a span of 11 bases. There are 15 residues in the CDR3. CDR1 is SGDLS, CDR2 YYNGEE, per germline. The CDR3 DNA follows: TGTGCCAGCAGCGTAGGGGAGGGGGCACAAGAGACCCAGTACTTC. Residues: CASSVGEGAQETQYF.

The chain joins TRBV13 to TRBJ1-6, with a weak D call TRBD1 (5 bases). Germline loops: CDR1 PRHDT, CDR2 FYEKMQ (reference sequence). The CDR3 covers 15 residues. Trimming took off 5 bases at V and 8 bases at J, with 16 bases between the two ends. DNA of the CDR3: TGTGCCAGCAGCCTCAACGAGGGGCTATATTCACCCCTCCACTTT. This sequence encodes CASSLNEGLYSPLHF.